The text below deals with one T cell receptor beta chain. Its antigen is currently unknown. This sample was included in a study of Ad26.COV2.S vaccination and SARS-CoV-2 variants. Study information: Vaccine-arm donor from the placebo-controlled COV1001 Ad26.COV2.S trial. Findings and limits, study-wide: The breadth of spike-specific CD8+ and CD4+ T cell responses after vaccination was reportedly substantial. Possibly, TCR breadth and depth analyses underestimated total T cell responses.

Method: immunoSEQ multiplex PCR; TCRdb's copy keeps in-frame clones and lacks some. Of about half a million clones listed, 70% to 90% were seen once; the top ten hold more than 1.5%. The CDR3 totals 12 residues. The V end was cut by 3 bases, the J end by 5 bases, with 7 bases between. The treatment here: about 20 received Ad26.COV2.S at low or high dose, single or two shots; roughly five received placebo; per-sample allocation not given. Collection of the samples took place on day 63 after the first injection of vaccine or placebo. In Boston, an adult donor aged 18-55 years took part. This TCR came from a person aged 18-65 years who received the Ad26.COV2.S COVID-19 vaccine or a placebo. This specimen was peripheral blood, taken in a trial of Ad26.COV2.S vaccine versus placebo. The chain links TRBV12-3 or TRBV12-4 to TRBJ2-5; D not certain. The CDR3 sequence: CASSLVGETQYF. The CDR3 nucleotides read TGTGCCAGCAGTTTGGTTGGGGAGACCCAGTACTTC.